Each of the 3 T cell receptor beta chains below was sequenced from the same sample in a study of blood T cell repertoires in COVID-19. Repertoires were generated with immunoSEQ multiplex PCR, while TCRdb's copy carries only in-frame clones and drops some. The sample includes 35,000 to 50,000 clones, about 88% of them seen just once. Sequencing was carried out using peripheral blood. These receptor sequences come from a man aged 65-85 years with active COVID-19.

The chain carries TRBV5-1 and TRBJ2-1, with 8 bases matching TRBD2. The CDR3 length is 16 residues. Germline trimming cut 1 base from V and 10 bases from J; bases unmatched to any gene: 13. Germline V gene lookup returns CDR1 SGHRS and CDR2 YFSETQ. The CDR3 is CASSLSSGTSWREQFF. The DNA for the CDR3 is TGCGCCAGCAGCTTGTCAAGCGGGACTAGTTGGAGGGAGCAGTTCTTC.

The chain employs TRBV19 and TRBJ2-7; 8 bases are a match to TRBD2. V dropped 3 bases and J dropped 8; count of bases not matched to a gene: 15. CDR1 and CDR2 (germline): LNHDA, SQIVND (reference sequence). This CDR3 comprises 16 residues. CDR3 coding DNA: TGTGCCAGTAGTATGGAGGGGCGGGGGGCCGTTCAAAAGCAGTACTTC. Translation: CASSMEGRGAVQKQYF.

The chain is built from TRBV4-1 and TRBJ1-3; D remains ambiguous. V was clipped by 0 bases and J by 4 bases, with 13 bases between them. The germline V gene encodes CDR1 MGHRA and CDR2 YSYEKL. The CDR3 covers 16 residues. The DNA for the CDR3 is TGCGCCAGCAGCCAAGAAAGTCAAAACCGGGGAAACACCATATATTTT. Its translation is CASSQESQNRGNTIYF.